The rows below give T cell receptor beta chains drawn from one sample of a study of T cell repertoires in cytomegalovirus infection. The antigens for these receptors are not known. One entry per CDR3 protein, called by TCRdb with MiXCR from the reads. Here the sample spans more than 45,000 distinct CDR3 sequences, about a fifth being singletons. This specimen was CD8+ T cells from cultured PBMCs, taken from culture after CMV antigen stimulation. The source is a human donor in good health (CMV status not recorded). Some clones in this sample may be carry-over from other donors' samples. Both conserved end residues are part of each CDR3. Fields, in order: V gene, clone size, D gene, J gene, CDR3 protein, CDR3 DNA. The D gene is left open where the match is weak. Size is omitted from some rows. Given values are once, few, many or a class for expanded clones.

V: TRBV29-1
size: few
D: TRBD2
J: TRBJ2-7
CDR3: CSVDGGWRDEQYF
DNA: TGCAGCGTTGACGGGGGGTGGAGGGACGAGCAGTACTTC

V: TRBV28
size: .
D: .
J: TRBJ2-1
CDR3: CASSFRAGLRNEQFF
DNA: TGTGCCAGCAGTTTTCGGGCGGGACTGCGGAATGAGCAGTTCTTC

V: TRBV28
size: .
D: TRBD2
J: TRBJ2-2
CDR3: CASSPLAGGTGELFF
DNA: TGTGCCAGCAGTCCACTAGCGGGAGGAACCGGGGAGCTGTTTTTT

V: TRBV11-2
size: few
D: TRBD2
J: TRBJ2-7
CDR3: CASSLDSSGLYSYEQYF
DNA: TGTGCCAGCAGCTTAGATTCTAGCGGGCTATACTCCTACGAGCAGTACTTC

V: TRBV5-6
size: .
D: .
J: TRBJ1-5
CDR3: CASSSNRDWSNQPQHF
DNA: TGTGCCAGCAGCTCGAACAGGGACTGGAGCAATCAGCCCCAGCATTTT

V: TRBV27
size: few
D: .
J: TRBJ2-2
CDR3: CASMRDSRGTGELFF
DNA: TGTGCCAGCATGCGGGACTCTCGGGGCACCGGGGAGCTGTTTTTT

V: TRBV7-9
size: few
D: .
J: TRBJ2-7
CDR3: CASSFSMRVGSYEQYF
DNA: TGTGCCAGCAGCTTTTCTATGCGAGTTGGGTCCTACGAGCAGTACTTC

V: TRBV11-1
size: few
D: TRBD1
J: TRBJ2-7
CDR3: CASSPLSIDRDEQYF
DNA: TGTGCCAGCAGTCCCCTATCCATCGACAGGGACGAGCAGTACTTC

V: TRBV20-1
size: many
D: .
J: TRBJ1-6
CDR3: CSARDLKILNSPLHF
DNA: TGCAGTGCTAGAGATCTAAAGATCCTTAATTCACCCCTCCACTTT

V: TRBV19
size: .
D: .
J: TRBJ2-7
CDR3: CASSNPGREQYF
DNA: TGTGCCAGTAGTAATCCGGGACGGGAGCAGTACTTC

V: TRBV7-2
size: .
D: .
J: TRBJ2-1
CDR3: CASSPGQGGLNEQFF
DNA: TGTGCCAGCAGCCCTGGACAGGGAGGGTTAAATGAGCAGTTCTTC

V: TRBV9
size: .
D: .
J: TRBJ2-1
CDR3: CASSVTQSGAGNEQFF
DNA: TGTGCCAGCAGCGTAACCCAGAGCGGAGCCGGCAATGAGCAGTTCTTC

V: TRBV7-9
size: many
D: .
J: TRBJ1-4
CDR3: CASSLASRRWEKLFF
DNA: TGTGCCAGCAGCTTAGCCAGTCGGAGGTGGGAAAAACTGTTTTTT

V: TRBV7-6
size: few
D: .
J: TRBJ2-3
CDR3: CASSLQDGLGTDTQYF
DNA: TGTGCCAGCAGCCTACAGGACGGCCTCGGGACAGATACGCAGTATTTT

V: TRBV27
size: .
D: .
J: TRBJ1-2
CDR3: CASSLFPTGNYGYTF
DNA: TGTGCCAGCAGTTTATTCCCTACAGGGAACTATGGCTACACCTTC

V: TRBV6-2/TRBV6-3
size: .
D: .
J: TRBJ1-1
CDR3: CASSYGATNTEAFF
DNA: TGTGCCAGCAGTTACGGGGCGACGAACACTGAAGCTTTCTTT

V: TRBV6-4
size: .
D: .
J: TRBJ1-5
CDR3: CASSEGSNQPQHF
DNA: TGTGCCAGCAGTGAGGGCAGCAATCAGCCCCAGCATTTT

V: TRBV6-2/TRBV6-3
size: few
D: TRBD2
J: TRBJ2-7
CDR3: CASSYSPASGSYEQYF
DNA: TGTGCCAGCAGTTACAGCCCAGCTAGCGGATCGTACGAGCAGTACTTC

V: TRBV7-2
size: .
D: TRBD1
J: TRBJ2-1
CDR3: CASSPSPGTGSSYNEQFF
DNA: TGTGCCAGCAGCCCGAGTCCCGGGACAGGGAGCTCCTACAATGAGCAGTTCTTC

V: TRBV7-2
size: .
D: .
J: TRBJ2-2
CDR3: CASSLAREVRELFF
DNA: TGTGCCAGCAGCTTAGCCAGGGAGGTTCGGGAGCTGTTTTTT

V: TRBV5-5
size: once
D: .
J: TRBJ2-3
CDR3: CASSFLGGGEGSNTDTQYF
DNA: TGTGCCAGCAGCTTCTTAGGTGGGGGCGAGGGGTCCAACACAGATACGCAGTATTTT

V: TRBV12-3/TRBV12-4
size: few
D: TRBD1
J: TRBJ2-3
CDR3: CASSPGTVGWTQYF
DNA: TGTGCCAGCAGCCCCGGGACAGTTGGGTGGACGCAGTATTTT

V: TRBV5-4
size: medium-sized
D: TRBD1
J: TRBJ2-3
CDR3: CASSLQGARSTDTQYF
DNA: TGTGCCAGCAGCTTACAGGGGGCTCGGAGCACAGATACGCAGTATTTT

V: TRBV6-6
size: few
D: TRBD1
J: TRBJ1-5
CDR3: CASSYAGGRDQPQHF
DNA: TGTGCCAGCAGTTACGCAGGGGGCCGCGATCAGCCCCAGCATTTT

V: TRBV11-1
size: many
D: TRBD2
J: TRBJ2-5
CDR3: CASSLGLAGRKTQYF
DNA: TGTGCCAGCAGCTTAGGACTAGCGGGAAGGAAGACCCAGTACTTC

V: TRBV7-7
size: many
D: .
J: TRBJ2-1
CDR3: CASSRKHGAYNEQFF
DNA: TGTGCCAGCAGCCGTAAACATGGGGCCTACAATGAGCAGTTCTTC

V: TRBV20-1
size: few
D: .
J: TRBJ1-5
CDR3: CSARWWGEKNQPQHF
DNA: TGCAGTGCTCGGTGGTGGGGGGAGAAGAATCAGCCCCAGCATTTT

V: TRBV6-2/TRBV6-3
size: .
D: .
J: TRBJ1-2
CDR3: CASSKTVYGYTF
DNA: TGTGCCAGCAGCAAAACAGTATATGGCTACACCTTC

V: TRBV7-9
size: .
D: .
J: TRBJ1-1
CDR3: CASSLASSGGTEAFF
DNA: TGTGCCAGCAGCTTAGCCAGTAGTGGTGGCACTGAAGCTTTCTTT

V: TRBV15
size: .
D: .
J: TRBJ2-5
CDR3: CATSTEGGGADHETQYF
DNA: TGTGCCACCAGCACGGAAGGGGGAGGAGCGGACCATGAGACCCAGTACTTC

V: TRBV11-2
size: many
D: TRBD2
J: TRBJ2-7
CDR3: CASSSRTSGTYEQYF
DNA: TGTGCCAGCAGCTCAAGGACTAGCGGAACCTACGAGCAGTACTTC

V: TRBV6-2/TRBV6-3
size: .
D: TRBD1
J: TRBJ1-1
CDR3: CAIRGQAKNTEAFF
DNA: TGTGCCATAAGGGGACAGGCGAAGAACACTGAAGCTTTCTTT

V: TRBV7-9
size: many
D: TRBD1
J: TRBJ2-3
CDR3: CASSPRQGDGKSTQYF
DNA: TGTGCCAGCAGCCCCCGACAGGGGGACGGTAAGAGTACGCAGTATTTT

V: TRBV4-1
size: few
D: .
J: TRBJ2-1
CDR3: CASSQEGWQGGINEQFF
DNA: TGCGCCAGCAGCCAAGAGGGGTGGCAGGGAGGCATCAATGAGCAGTTCTTC

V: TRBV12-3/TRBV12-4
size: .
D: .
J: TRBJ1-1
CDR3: CASSFSWNTEAFF
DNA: TGTGCCAGCAGTTTTTCGTGGAACACTGAAGCTTTCTTT

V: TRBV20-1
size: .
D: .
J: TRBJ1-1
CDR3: CSARQAGNTEAFF
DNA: TGCAGTGCTAGACAGGCCGGGAACACTGAAGCTTTCTTT

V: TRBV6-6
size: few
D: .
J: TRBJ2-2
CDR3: CASSPLATGRGTGELFF
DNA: TGTGCCAGCAGTCCCCTCGCCACAGGGCGAGGGACCGGGGAGCTGTTTTTT

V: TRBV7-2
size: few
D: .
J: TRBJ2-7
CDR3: CASSLAGGVPPYEQYF
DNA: TGTGCCAGCAGCTTAGCAGGGGGGGTCCCGCCCTACGAGCAGTACTTC

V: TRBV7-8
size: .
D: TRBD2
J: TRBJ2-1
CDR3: CASSLAGRVRDEQFF
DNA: TGTGCCAGCAGCTTAGCGGGGAGGGTGCGGGATGAGCAGTTCTTC

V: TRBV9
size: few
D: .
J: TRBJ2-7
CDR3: CASSAGLGLYEQYF
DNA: TGTGCCAGCAGCGCAGGACTGGGGCTCTACGAGCAGTACTTC

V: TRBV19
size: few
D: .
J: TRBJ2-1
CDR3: CASSMLRPNYKDEQFF
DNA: TGTGCCAGTAGTATGCTACGACCTAACTACAAGGATGAGCAGTTCTTC

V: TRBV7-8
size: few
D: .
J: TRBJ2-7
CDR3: CASSLVISSYEQYF
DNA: TGTGCCAGCAGCTTAGTAATTAGCTCCTACGAGCAGTACTTC

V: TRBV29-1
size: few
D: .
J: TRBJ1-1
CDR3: CSVPATSTEAFF
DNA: TGCAGCGTTCCCGCGACCTCTACTGAAGCTTTCTTT

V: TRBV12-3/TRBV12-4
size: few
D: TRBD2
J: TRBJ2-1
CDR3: CASSSAGTSEGNEQFF
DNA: TGTGCCAGCAGTTCGGCCGGGACTAGCGAGGGGAATGAGCAGTTCTTC

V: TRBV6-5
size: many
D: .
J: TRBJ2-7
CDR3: CASTGTYEQYF
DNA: TGTGCCAGCACCGGAACCTACGAGCAGTACTTC

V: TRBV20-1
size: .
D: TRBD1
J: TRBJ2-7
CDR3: CSARGTGGGIEQYF
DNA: TGCAGTGCTAGAGGGACAGGGGGGGGTATAGAGCAGTACTTC

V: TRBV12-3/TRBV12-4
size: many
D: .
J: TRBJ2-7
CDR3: CASRARTDTYEQYF
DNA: TGTGCCAGCAGGGCCCGGACGGATACCTACGAGCAGTACTTC

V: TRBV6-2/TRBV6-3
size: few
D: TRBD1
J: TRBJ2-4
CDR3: CASSYRGTGGTAKNIQYF
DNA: TGTGCCAGCAGTTATAGGGGGACAGGGGGCACGGCCAAAAACATTCAGTACTTC

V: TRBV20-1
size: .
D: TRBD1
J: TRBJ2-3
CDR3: CSATLDRLGWDPSTDTQYF
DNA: TGCAGTGCTACGCTGGACAGGTTAGGGTGGGACCCTAGCACAGATACGCAGTATTTT

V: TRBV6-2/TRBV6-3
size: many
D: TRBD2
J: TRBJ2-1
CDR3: CASSFFSREWDEQFF
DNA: TGTGCCAGCAGTTTTTTCTCGCGGGAGTGGGATGAGCAGTTCTTC

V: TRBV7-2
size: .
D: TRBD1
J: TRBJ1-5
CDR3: CASSPTGARNQPQHF
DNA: TGTGCCAGCAGTCCGACAGGGGCGAGGAATCAGCCCCAGCATTTT